The 30 T cell receptor beta chains below come from one sample, sequenced in a study of control samples from healthy donors and cancer patients (dated by TCRdb to about 2020). Libraries came from the immunoSEQ multiplex PCR assay. Drawn from immuneACCESS, this table holds only the in-frame rearrangements with V and J called that TCRdb kept. Clones are partly lost; checked studies trace under half to an unresolved V gene and leave the rest unexplained. In this sample the table shows more than 80,000 clones, over 85% of which occur a single time. Over 8% of the sample belongs to the ten largest clones. The sequencing sample was made of blood. Source of these receptors: a man aged 18 to 30 in good health.

The table lists this clone with a count of one. The DNA of the CDR3 is TGCGCCAGCAGCTTGGGTGTTTCTGCGCGGCAGTCGGACACTGAAGCTTTCTTT. Its translation is CASSLGVSARQSDTEAFF. The chain employs TRBV5-1 and TRBJ1-1; D call uncertain. The V end was cut by 0 bases, the J end by 3 bases, with 21 bases between. This CDR3 has 18 amino acids. Germline CDR1 reads SGHRS; CDR2 reads YFSETQ.

The rearrangement uses TRBV3-1 (or the pseudogene TRBV3-2) and TRBJ2-2; the D is unclear. The CDR3 totals 17 residues. CDR1 and CDR2 (germline): LGHDT, YNNKEL (reference sequence). The V end was cut by 0 bases, the J end by 1 base, with 12 bases between. CDR3 in DNA: TGTGCCAGCAGCCAAGATCAGGTGGTATTGAACACCGGGGAGCTGTTTTTT. Protein sequence: CASSQDQVVLNTGELFF.

The V call is TRBV7-8, the J call TRBJ2-2; D remains unclear. The CDR3 is 15 amino acids. Trimming pared 2 bases from V and 4 bases from J, leaving 11 bases between. The germline V gene has CDR1 SGHVS and CDR2 FQNEAQ. This CDR3 is CASSLRRLSTGELFF. The CDR3 DNA sequence: TGTGCCAGCAGCTTACGACGGCTTTCCACCGGGGAGCTGTTTTTT.

This chain joins TRBV12-3 or TRBV12-4 and TRBJ1-1; a weak D match, TRBD1 (5 bases). V lost 7 bases and J lost 0, with 9 bases in between. There are 13 residues in the CDR3. The CDR3: CASNRGMNTEAFF. In DNA form, the CDR3 reads TGTGCCAGCAATAGGGGCATGAACACTGAAGCTTTCTTT.

The chain combines TRBV3-1 (or the pseudogene TRBV3-2) with TRBJ1-4, with unresolved D. V was pared by 1 base and J by 4 bases, with 10 bases between. This CDR3 has 15 amino acids. Looked up from germline, CDR1 is LGHDT and CDR2 is YNNKEL (reference sequence). Here the CDR3 reads CASSQGGGINEKLFF. The CDR3 DNA reads TGTGCCAGCAGCCAAGGTGGAGGGATTAATGAAAAACTGTTTTTT.

The chain couples TRBV5-1 to TRBJ1-3; 7 positions match TRBD1. Germline CDR1 is SGHRS and CDR2 is YFSETQ. The CDR3 sequence is 15 residues long. Trimming took 3 bases from V and 4 from J; bases not matched to a gene: 7. This CDR3 reads CASSSTGAAGNTIYF. CDR3 coding DNA: TGCGCCAGCAGCTCAACAGGGGCTGCAGGAAACACCATATATTTT.

In DNA, the CDR3 is TGTGCCAGCAGTTCTTCCCGGACAGTCACCTACGAGCAGTACTTC. Translated, it gives CASSSSRTVTYEQYF. V usage is TRBV2 and J usage is TRBJ2-7; perhaps TRBD1 as D (6 bases). The V end was cut by 5 bases, the J end by 2 bases, with 16 bases between. Germline V gives CDR1 SNHLY, CDR2 FYNNEI. CDR3 size: 15 residues.

The chain employs TRBV9 and TRBJ2-3; a possible D gene is TRBD2 (6 bases). Trimming removed 2 bases at V and 6 bases at J, with 16 bases between. Germline lookup yields CDR1 SGDLS and CDR2 YYNGEE. The CDR3 runs to 15 residues. The CDR3 here is CASSVGVEGRDTQYF. DNA of the CDR3: TGTGCCAGCAGCGTCGGGGTGGAGGGTAGGGATACGCAGTATTTT.

This chain joins TRBV11-3 and TRBJ1-1; D uncertain. V lost 5 bases to trimming and J lost 3 bases, with 10 bases between them. The CDR3 spans 13 residues. CDR1 and CDR2 (germline): SGHNT, YENEEA. The CDR3: CASSAESYTEAFF. The CDR3 DNA reads as TGTGCCAGCAGCGCCGAGAGCTACACTGAAGCTTTCTTT.

This clone appeared once. The chain links TRBV6-2 or TRBV6-3 to TRBJ2-7; D is ambiguous. V was trimmed by 0 bases and J by 0 bases, leaving 6 bases between them. Per germline, CDR1 MNHEY and CDR2 SVGEGT. There are 14 residues in the CDR3. CDR3 protein: CASSYSSSSYEQYF. For the CDR3, the DNA is TGTGCCAGCAGTTACTCGAGTAGCTCCTACGAGCAGTACTTC.

The chain couples TRBV5-5 to TRBJ1-1, with a weak D call TRBD1 (6 bases). The germline V gene has CDR1 SGHKS and CDR2 YYEKEE (reference sequence). The CDR3 sequence is 16 residues long. Trimming cost V 0 bases and J 1 base, with 13 bases left between them. CDR3 nucleotide sequence: TGTGCCAGCAGCTTGGGTCCGGGGACAACGAACACTGAAGCTTTCTTT. This encodes CASSLGPGTTNTEAFF.

The CDR3 reads CASSAPGQGRSNQPQHF. In nucleotides, the CDR3 is TGCGCCAGCAGCGCCCCGGGACAGGGACGTAGCAATCAGCCCCAGCATTTT. The chain combines TRBV4-1 with TRBJ1-5; 9 nucleotides line up with TRBD1. CDR1 and CDR2 (germline): MGHRA, YSYEKL. The J segment lost 0 bases and the V segment lost 5 bases, leaving 8 bases of the junction unmatched. This CDR3 is 17 amino acids long.

The chain is built from TRBV5-6 and TRBJ2-7; D ambiguous. The V end lost 4 bases, the J end lost 1 base, and 12 bases lay between the germline ends. Looked up from germline, CDR1 is SGHDT and CDR2 is YYEEEE. The length of the CDR3 is 14 residues. The CDR3 DNA reads TGTGCCAGCAGCCTTCTTCTACGGTCCTACGAGCAGTACTTC. This gives the protein CASSLLLRSYEQYF.

This rearrangement joins TRBV30 to TRBJ1-1, with unresolved D. CDR1 and CDR2 from the germline V gene are GTSNPN and SVGIG (reference sequence). The CDR3 runs 14 residues. Trimming took 2 bases from V and 1 from J, leaving 11 bases between them. The CDR3 DNA reads as TGTGCCTGGAGTCGTGAACATTGGAACACTGAAGCTTTCTTT. Its protein product is CAWSREHWNTEAFF. Full variable domain (remainder filled in from reference TRBV30 and TRBJ1-1): SQTIHQWPATLVQPVGSPLSLECTVEGTSNPNLYWYRQAAGRGLQLLFYSVGIGQISSEVPQNLSASRPQDRQFILSSKKLLLSDSGFYLCAWSREHWNTEAFFGQGTRLTVV.

This chain joins TRBV18 and TRBJ1-1, with D possibly TRBD1 on 5 matching bases. CDR3 size: 15 residues. V lost 0 bases and J lost 0, with 8 bases in between. The germline V gene has CDR1 KGHSH and CDR2 LQKENI. CDR3 loop: CASSPPDSMNTEAFF. CDR3 bases: TGTGCCAGCTCACCACCCGACAGCATGAACACTGAAGCTTTCTTT.

The rearrangement uses TRBV30 and TRBJ1-4; D may be TRBD1 (6 bases). The CDR3 is made up of 16 amino acids. Germline V lookup: CDR1 GTSNPN, CDR2 SVGIG (reference sequence). V was shortened by 1 base and J by 8 bases, with 20 bases between the two germline ends. The CDR3, as DNA: TGTGCCTGGAGTGAAGCGTTAACAGGGAATGGAGAAAAACTGTTTTTT. This sequence encodes CAWSEALTGNGEKLFF.

The V and J genes are TRBV5-1 and TRBJ1-1, with unresolved D. CDR1 and CDR2 from the germline V gene are SGHRS and YFSETQ. Trimming took 2 bases from V and 0 from J, leaving 23 bases between them. The CDR3 runs 19 residues. In DNA form, the CDR3 reads TGCGCCAGCAGCTTTTCCCCCCACAAGGGAAAGTCCATGAACACTGAAGCTTTCTTT. Its protein is CASSFSPHKGKSMNTEAFF.

CDR3 amino acids: CASKGTDYNEQFF. The DNA of the CDR3 is TGCGCCAGCAAAGGGACAGATTACAATGAGCAGTTCTTC. V usage is TRBV5-1 and J usage is TRBJ2-1; 7 bases are shared with TRBD1. The CDR3 loop spans 13 amino acids. Germline V gene lookup returns CDR1 SGHRS and CDR2 YFSETQ. V lost 6 bases to trimming and J lost 4 bases; unmatched junction nucleotides: 4.

This chain uses TRBV5-1 with TRBJ2-7; D call uncertain. Trimming stripped 0 bases from V and 1 base from J, with 5 bases between. The CDR3 extends over 13 amino acids. Per germline, CDR1 SGHRS and CDR2 YFSETQ. The CDR3 reads CASSLAVSYEQYF. The DNA for the CDR3 is TGCGCCAGCAGCTTGGCTGTATCCTACGAGCAGTACTTC.

The chain carries TRBV7-2 and TRBJ1-2; D not certain. The CDR3 is made up of 15 amino acids. Trimming took 2 bases from V and 4 from J, leaving 14 bases between them. Germline values: CDR1 SGHTA, CDR2 FQGNSA. The CDR3 DNA reads TGTGCCAGCAGCTTAAGGTCCAGGAACCTCTATGGCTACACCTTC. Translated, it gives CASSLRSRNLYGYTF.

The rearrangement uses TRBV15 and TRBJ1-2; 7 bases line up with TRBD1. V lost 0 bases to trimming and J lost 8 bases; unmatched junction nucleotides: 9. This CDR3 is built from 15 residues. Germline-derived CDR1 and CDR2 are LNHNV and YYDKDF (reference sequence). CDR3 protein: CATSRDPLQGVGYTF. The CDR3 DNA reads as TGTGCCACCAGCAGAGATCCCCTTCAGGGGGTCGGCTACACCTTC.

This rearrangement joins TRBV7-2 to TRBJ2-1, with TRBD2 matching over 10 bases. CDR3 length: 19 amino acids. Germline V gene lookup returns CDR1 SGHTA and CDR2 FQGNSA. Losses at the gene ends were 2 bases for V and 0 bases for J; bases not matched to a gene: 10. Here the CDR3 DNA reads TGTGCCAGCAGCTTACTTTATCTCCCTAGCGGGAGCTCCTACAATGAGCAGTTCTTC. Translation: CASSLLYLPSGSSYNEQFF. Looking up the rest from reference TRBV7-2 and TRBJ2-1 gives the full variable domain: GAGVSQSPSNKVTEKGKDVELRCDPISGHTALYWYRQSLGQGLEFLIYFQGNSAPDKSGLPSDRFSAERTGGSVSTLTIQRTQQEDSAVYLCASSLLYLPSGSSYNEQFFGPGTRLTVL.

The genes are TRBV15 and TRBJ1-2; tentatively, D is TRBD1 (6 bases). Germline lookup yields CDR1 LNHNV and CDR2 YYDKDF (reference sequence). V lost 5 bases to trimming and J lost 4 bases, with 11 bases between them. The length of the CDR3 is 13 residues. CDR3 nucleotide sequence: TGTGCCACCAGCCTAGACAGGAGCTATGGCTACACCTTC. Protein product: CATSLDRSYGYTF.

The genes are TRBV27 and TRBJ1-1, with D perhaps matching TRBD1 (5 bases). This CDR3 comprises 13 residues. CDR1 is MNHEY and CDR2 is SMNVEV in the germline V gene (reference sequence). V lost 6 bases, J lost 4 bases, and 12 bases lay in between. The CDR3: CASSSSGGTEAFF. The CDR3 bases are TGTGCCAGCAGCTCCTCTGGGGGCACTGAAGCTTTCTTT.

This chain uses TRBV19 with TRBJ1-2; 7 nucleotides align to TRBD1. Germline-derived CDR1 and CDR2 are LNHDA and SQIVND (reference sequence). CDR3 size: 14 residues. V lost 5 bases, J lost 3 bases, and 6 bases stayed unmatched. This CDR3 is CASSLQGVDYGYTF. In DNA, the CDR3 is TGTGCCAGTAGTCTCCAGGGGGTGGACTATGGCTACACCTTC.

This chain uses TRBV27 with TRBJ1-2; possible D gene TRBD1, 5 bases. Trimming removed 9 bases from V and 6 bases from J, with 20 bases in between. Germline values: CDR1 MNHEY, CDR2 SMNVEV (reference sequence). The CDR3 is 14 residues long. This CDR3 reads CASRSGTTYDGYTF. The CDR3 DNA sequence: TGTGCCAGTCGCTCCGGGACCACCTATGATGGCTACACCTTC.

The chain recombines TRBV10-3 with TRBJ2-7; 10 bases map to TRBD1. Trimming at V came to 0 bases and at J to 3 bases, leaving 5 bases not matched to a gene. CDR1 and CDR2 (germline): ENHRY, SYGVKD. The CDR3 loop spans 16 amino acids. This CDR3 reads CAISESRQGANYEQYF. As DNA, the CDR3 is TGTGCCATCAGTGAGTCGAGACAGGGGGCAAACTACGAGCAGTACTTC.

V gene TRBV24-1 combines with J gene TRBJ1-2; TRBD1 aligns across 8 bases. The CDR3 consists of 12 residues. V shed 9 bases, J shed 3 bases, and the junction held 2 bases outside the gene matches. Germline V CDR1 and CDR2: KGHDR, SFDVKD. CDR3 in amino acids: CATSGGDYGYTF. CDR3 in DNA: TGTGCCACCTCAGGGGGCGACTATGGCTACACCTTC.

V is TRBV29-1 and J is TRBJ1-1, with 8 positions matching TRBD1. There are 12 residues in the CDR3. V trimming: 7 bases; J trimming: 4 bases; junction bases outside the gene matches: 5. Germline-derived CDR1 and CDR2 are SQVTM and ANQGSEA. The CDR3 region is CSAGQGSTEAFF. The CDR3 DNA follows: TGCAGCGCTGGACAGGGAAGCACTGAAGCTTTCTTT. Full variable domain (rest looked up from reference TRBV29-1 and TRBJ1-1): SAVISQKPSRDICQRGTSLTIQCQVDSQVTMMFWYRQQPGQSLTLIATANQGSEATYESGFVIDKFPISRPNLTFSTLTVSNMSPEDSSIYLCSAGQGSTEAFFGQGTRLTVV.

The gene calls are TRBV5-4 and TRBJ1-2; D not certain. The CDR3 length is 11 residues. V shed 3 bases and J shed 14 bases, with 14 bases lying between them. Germline V gene sequence: CDR1 SGHNT, CDR2 YYREEE (reference sequence). CDR3 bases: TGTGCCAGCAGCTCCGCGGAGGGTGATACCTTC. This sequence encodes CASSSAEGDTF.